The clone carrying this TCR beta chain has a single count. The antigen remains undetermined. The sample comes from a study of CD4 T cells in relation to SARS-CoV-2 and coronaviruses. Study at large: After roughly eleven days of antigen culture, PBMC TCR beta CDR3s were sequenced. Regarding the study as a whole: About 65% of donors had memory CD4+ clonotypes crossrecognizing SARS-CoV-2 and common cold coronavirus spike.

Cryopreserved PBMCs were CD4-enriched, then split into naive and memory cells. For approximately 10 days, roughly 9 x 10^4 sorted CD4+ cells grew with T cell-depleted PBMCs and CEF. The V segment lost 0 bases and the J segment 5 bases; nucleotides outside the gene matches: 7. CDR3 length: 15 residues. CDR1 and CDR2 (germline): SGHDT, YYEEEE. Sequenced by immunoSEQ multiplex PCR; TCRdb stores in-frame clones only, minus some. Here the sample spans about 36,000 clones, over 75% being singletons. The chain employs TRBV5-6 and TRBJ2-5, with 7 bases fitting TRBD1. The specimen was memory CD4+ T cells from PBMCs, cultured in vitro. This receptor was identified in an adult with COVID-19. The CDR3 region has the DNA TGTGCCAGCAGCTTGGGTATGACAGGGATGGAGACCCAGTACTTC. Its translation: CASSLGMTGMETQYF.